The text below deals with one TCR beta chain. These data belong to a study of somatic mutations in cytotoxic T cells in rheumatoid arthritis. As for the study in general: Some V beta antibody-stained T-cell populations were flow-sorted at nearly 100% purity, including V beta1+ cells sequenced for TCRB.

Assay used: immunoSEQ multiplex PCR; TCRdb lists only in-frame clones, some missing. The sample holds approximately 9,800 clones; 81% are singletons and the top ten take approximately 20%. By positive magnetic bead selection, CD4+ and CD8+ cells were isolated, and their purity was checked by flow cytometry. The germline V gene has CDR1 MNHEY and CDR2 SVGAGI. The CDR3 runs 14 residues. V gave up 2 bases and J gave up 6 bases, with 11 bases separating them. Sequencing used CD8+ T cells sorted from blood. This rearrangement joins TRBV6-5 to TRBJ2-1; D is possibly TRBD1 (6 bases). The source of this sequence is a woman between 45 and 60 years old in good health. The CDR3 region is CASSYVGAGNEQFF. CDR3 in DNA: TGTGCCAGCAGTTACGTGGGGGCGGGCAATGAGCAGTTCTTC.